This T cell receptor (beta chain) was captured in a study of cytomegalovirus exposure and HLA in healthy donors. The V segment lost 8 bases and the J segment 5 bases; nucleotides outside the gene matches: 8. The V gene's germline CDR1 is MNHNS and CDR2 SASEGT. This CDR3 comprises 14 residues. PCR involved 60 Vbeta and 13 Jbeta primers. Method: immunoSEQ multiplex PCR; TCRdb's copy keeps in-frame clones and lacks some. The data contain fewer than 200,000 clones, 65% to 75% of them singletons. Healthy donors of bone marrow made up the group. The sample taken for sequencing was PBMCs. The TCR was taken from a girl aged 5-17 years in good health and CMV-seronegative. The J gene is TRBJ1-4, the V gene TRBV6-1; 7 bases map to TRBD1. The CDR3 DNA follows: TGTGCCAGCTCCAAGACAGGGTTGAATGAAAAACTGTTTTTT. It codes for CASSKTGLNEKLFF.